The T cell receptor beta chain described here comes from a study of Graves' ophthalmopathy and Graves' hyperthyroidism. RNA transcripts yielded amplified TCR beta CDR3 regions. First-round RT-PCR used HTBI primers; second-round multiplex PCR followed. TCRdb recomputed calls from the multiplex PCR reads with MiXCR, one row per CDR3 protein. The top ten clones hold 1.6% of a sample with some 400,000 distinct CDR3 sequences, around 16% of them seen once. Germline V gene lookup returns CDR1 MNHEY and CDR2 SMNVEV (reference sequence). The CDR3 contains 14 residues. V was pared by 8 bases and J by 2 bases, with 5 bases of the junction left unmatched. This clonotype was counted at least ten times.

Sequenced sample: peripheral blood. This TCR was sampled from a young woman with Graves' ophthalmopathy. The rearrangement joins TRBV27 to TRBJ2-7; 11 positions agree with TRBD2. CDR3 in amino acids: CASGRTSGPYEQYF. CDR3 bases: TGTGCCAGCGGTAGGACTAGCGGGCCCTACGAGCAGTACTTC.